The entry that follows covers one T cell receptor beta chain sequence. In the authors' methods: Amplification of reference gene primers was used by the study to estimate nucleated cell counts. Libraries were prepared by immunoSEQ multiplex PCR; TCRdb keeps only in-frame clonotypes and omits some of them. V and J calls and clone size follow that table, whereas D and trimming were derived from the DNA. The table has more than 75,000 clones, around nine tenths seen once. The CDR3 runs to 16 residues. Trimming removed 1 base from V and 2 bases from J; junction bases left unmatched: 5. The V gene's germline CDR1 is LGHNA and CDR2 YNFKEQ. This record belongs to a study of blood T cell repertoires in COVID-19. The overall study: Sites in the United States, Italy and Spain provided acute and convalescent COVID-19 samples. T cells, B-cell-depleted T cells, or PBMCs supplied cDNA or gDNA.

Sequencing was done on a sample of peripheral blood. The chain joins TRBV4-2 to TRBJ2-1; 7 nucleotides agree with TRBD1. The receptor was derived from a man older than 75 with active or convalescent COVID-19. CDR3 in DNA: TGTGCCAGCAGCCAAGTTGGGGGACAGACCTACAATGAGCAGTTCTTC. Translated, it gives CASSQVGGQTYNEQFF.